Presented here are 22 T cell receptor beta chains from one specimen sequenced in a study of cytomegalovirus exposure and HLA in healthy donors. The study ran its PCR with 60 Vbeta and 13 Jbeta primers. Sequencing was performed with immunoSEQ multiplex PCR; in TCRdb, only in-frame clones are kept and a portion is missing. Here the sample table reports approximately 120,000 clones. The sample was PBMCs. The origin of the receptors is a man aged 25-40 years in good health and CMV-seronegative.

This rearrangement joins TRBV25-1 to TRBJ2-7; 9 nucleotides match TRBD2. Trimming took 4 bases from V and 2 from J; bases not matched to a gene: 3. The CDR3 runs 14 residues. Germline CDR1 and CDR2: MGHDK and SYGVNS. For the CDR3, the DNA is TGTGCCAGCAGTGCGACTAGCGGTGCCTACGAGCAGTACTTC. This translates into CASSATSGAYEQYF.

CDR3 amino acids: CASSPGLAGGADTQYF. The CDR3, as DNA: TGTGCCAGCAGCCCGGGACTAGCGGGAGGAGCAGATACGCAGTATTTT. This sequence joins TRBV6-4 and TRBJ2-3, with 15 bases matching TRBD2. The CDR3 has 16 amino acids. Germline V gene lookup returns CDR1 MRHNA and CDR2 SNTAGT. V was pared by 6 bases and J by 4 bases, with 5 bases of the junction left unmatched.

Here the CDR3 reads CATDREGDTEAFF. The CDR3 DNA is TGTGCCACGGACAGAGAAGGGGACACTGAAGCTTTCTTT. The chain uses TRBV10-3 and TRBJ1-1; D possibly corresponds to TRBD1 (6 bases). Germline assignment: CDR1 ENHRY and CDR2 SYGVKD. The CDR3 has 13 residues. V lost 10 bases and J lost 3, with 15 bases in between.

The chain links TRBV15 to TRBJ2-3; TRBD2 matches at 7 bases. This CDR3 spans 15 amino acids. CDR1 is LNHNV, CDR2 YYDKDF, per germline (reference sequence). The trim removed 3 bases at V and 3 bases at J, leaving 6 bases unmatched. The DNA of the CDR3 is TGTGCCACCAGCAGCTCAGGACTAGTAACAGATACGCAGTATTTT. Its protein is CATSSSGLVTDTQYF. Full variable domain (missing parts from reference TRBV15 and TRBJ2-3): DAMVIQNPRYQVTQFGKPVTLSCSQTLNHNVMYWYQQKSSQAPKLLFHYYDKDFNNEADTPDNFQSRRPNTSFCFLDIRSPGLGDTAMYLCATSSSGLVTDTQYFGPGTRLTVL.

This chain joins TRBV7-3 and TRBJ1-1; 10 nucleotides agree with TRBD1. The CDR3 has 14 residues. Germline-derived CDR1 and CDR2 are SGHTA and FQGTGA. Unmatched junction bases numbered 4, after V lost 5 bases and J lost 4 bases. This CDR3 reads CASSRTGGATEAFF. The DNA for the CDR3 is TGTGCCAGCAGCCGGACAGGGGGGGCCACTGAAGCTTTCTTT.

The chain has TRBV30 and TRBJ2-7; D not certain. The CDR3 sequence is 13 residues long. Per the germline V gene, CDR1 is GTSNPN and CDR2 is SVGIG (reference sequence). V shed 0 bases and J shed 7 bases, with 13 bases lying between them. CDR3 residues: CAWSVNSGQEQYF. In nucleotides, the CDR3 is TGTGCCTGGAGTGTAAATAGTGGGCAGGAGCAGTACTTC.

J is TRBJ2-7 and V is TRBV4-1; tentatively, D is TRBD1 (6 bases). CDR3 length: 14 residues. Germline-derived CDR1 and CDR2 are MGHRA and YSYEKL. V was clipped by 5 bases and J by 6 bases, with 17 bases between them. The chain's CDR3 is CASSSFGGSGEQYF. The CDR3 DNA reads TGCGCCAGCAGCTCCTTTGGGGGCTCGGGCGAGCAGTACTTC.

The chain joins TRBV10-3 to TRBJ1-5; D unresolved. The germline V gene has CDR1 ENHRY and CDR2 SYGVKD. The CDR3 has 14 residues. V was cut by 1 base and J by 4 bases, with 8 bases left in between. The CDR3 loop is CAISEYGDNQPQHF. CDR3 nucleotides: TGTGCCATCAGTGAGTACGGGGATAATCAGCCCCAGCATTTT.

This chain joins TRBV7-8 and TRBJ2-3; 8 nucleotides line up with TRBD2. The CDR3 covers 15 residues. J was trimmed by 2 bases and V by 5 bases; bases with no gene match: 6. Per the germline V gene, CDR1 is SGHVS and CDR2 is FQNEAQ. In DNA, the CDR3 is TGTGCCAGCAGCGGTTGGACTAGCCCCACAGATACGCAGTATTTT. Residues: CASSGWTSPTDTQYF.

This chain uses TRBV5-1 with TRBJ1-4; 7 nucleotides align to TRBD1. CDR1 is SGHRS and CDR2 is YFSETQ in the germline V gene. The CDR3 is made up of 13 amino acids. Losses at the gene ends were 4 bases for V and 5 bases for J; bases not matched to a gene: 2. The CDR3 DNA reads TGCGCCAGCAGCGGGACAGAAAATGAAAAACTGTTTTTT. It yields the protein CASSGTENEKLFF.

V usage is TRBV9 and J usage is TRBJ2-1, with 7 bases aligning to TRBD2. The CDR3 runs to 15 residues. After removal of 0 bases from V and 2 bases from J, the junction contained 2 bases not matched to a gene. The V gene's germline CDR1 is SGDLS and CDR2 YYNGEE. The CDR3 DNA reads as TGTGCCAGCAGCGTAGCGGGAGGCCCCTACAATGAGCAGTTCTTC. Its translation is CASSVAGGPYNEQFF.

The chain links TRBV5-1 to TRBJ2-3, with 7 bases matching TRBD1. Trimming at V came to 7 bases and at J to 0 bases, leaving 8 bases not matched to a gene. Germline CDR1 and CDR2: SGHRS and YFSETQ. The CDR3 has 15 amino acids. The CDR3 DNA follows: TGCGCCAGCGCAGAGGGGGCGGTTAGCACAGATACGCAGTATTTT. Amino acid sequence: CASAEGAVSTDTQYF.

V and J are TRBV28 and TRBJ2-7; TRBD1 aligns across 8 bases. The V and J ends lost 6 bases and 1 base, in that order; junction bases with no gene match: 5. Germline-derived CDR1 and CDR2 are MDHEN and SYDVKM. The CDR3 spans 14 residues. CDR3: CASRTGTGSYEQYF. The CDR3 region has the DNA TGTGCCAGCAGAACCGGGACAGGTTCCTACGAGCAGTACTTC. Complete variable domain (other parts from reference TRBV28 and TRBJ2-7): DVKVTQSSRYLVKRTGEKVFLECVQDMDHENMFWYRQDPGLGLRLIYFSYDVKMKEKGDIPEGYSVSREKKERFSLILESASTNQTSMYLCASRTGTGSYEQYFGPGTRLTVT.

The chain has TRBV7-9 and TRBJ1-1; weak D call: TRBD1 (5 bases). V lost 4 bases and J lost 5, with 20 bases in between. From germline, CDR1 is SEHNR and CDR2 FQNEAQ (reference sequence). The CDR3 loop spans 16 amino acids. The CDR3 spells CASSSFGRGILTEAFF. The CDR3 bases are TGTGCCAGCAGCTCCTTTGGGAGGGGAATTTTGACTGAAGCTTTCTTT.

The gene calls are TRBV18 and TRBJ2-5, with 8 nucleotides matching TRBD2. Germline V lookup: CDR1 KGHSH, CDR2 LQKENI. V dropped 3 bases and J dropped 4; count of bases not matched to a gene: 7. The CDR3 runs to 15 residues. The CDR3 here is CASSPQRERRETQYF. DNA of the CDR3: TGTGCCAGCTCACCGCAGCGGGAGAGAAGAGAGACCCAGTACTTC. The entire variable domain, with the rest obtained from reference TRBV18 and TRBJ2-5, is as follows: NAGVMQNPRHLVRRRGQEARLRCSPMKGHSHVYWYRQLPEEGLKFMVYLQKENIIDESGMPKERFSAEFPKEGPSILRIQQVVRGDSAAYFCASSPQRERRETQYFGPGTRLLVL.

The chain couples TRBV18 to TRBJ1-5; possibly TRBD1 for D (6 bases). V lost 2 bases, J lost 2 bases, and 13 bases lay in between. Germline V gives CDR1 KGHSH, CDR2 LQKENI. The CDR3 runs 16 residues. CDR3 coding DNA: TGTGCCAGCTCACCATCGGTGTCAGGGGGCAATCAGCCCCAGCATTTT. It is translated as CASSPSVSGGNQPQHF.

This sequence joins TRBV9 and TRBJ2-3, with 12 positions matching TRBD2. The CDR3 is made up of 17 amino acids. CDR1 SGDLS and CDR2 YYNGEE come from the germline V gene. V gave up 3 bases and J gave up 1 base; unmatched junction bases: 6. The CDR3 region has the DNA TGTGCCAGCAGCGCGACTAGCGGGAGTACGGGCACAGATACGCAGTATTTT. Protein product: CASSATSGSTGTDTQYF.

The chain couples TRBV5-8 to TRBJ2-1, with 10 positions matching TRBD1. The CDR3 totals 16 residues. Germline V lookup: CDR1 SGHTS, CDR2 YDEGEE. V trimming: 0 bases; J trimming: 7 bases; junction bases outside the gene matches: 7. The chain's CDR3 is CASSLVDRGYWNEQFF. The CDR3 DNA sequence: TGTGCCAGCAGCTTGGTGGACAGGGGGTATTGGAATGAGCAGTTCTTC.

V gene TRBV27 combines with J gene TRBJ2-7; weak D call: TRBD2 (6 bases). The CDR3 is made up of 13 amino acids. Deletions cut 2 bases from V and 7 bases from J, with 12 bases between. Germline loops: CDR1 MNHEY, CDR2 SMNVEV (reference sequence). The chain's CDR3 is CASSLVPRGEQYF. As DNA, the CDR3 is TGTGCCAGCAGTTTAGTACCCCGGGGGGAGCAGTACTTC.

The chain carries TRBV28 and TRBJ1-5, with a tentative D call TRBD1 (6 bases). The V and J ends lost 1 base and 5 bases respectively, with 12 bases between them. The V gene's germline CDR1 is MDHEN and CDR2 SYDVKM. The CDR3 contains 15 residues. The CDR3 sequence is CASSLSSGGDQPQHF. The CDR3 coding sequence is TGTGCCAGCAGTTTATCTTCTGGGGGCGATCAGCCCCAGCATTTT.

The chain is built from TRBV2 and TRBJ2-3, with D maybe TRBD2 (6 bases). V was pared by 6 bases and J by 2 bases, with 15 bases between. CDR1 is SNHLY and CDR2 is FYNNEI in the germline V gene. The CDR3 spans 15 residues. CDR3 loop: CASRQRLGNTDTQYF. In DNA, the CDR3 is TGTGCCAGCAGGCAAAGACTAGGGAACACAGATACGCAGTATTTT.

CDR3 protein: CASSPRGIKSAQYF. The DNA of the CDR3 is TGTGCCAGCAGCCCAAGAGGGATTAAGTCGGCCCAGTACTTC. The chain combines TRBV28 with TRBJ2-5; maybe TRBD2 (5 bases). Germline V gene data show CDR1 as MDHEN and CDR2 as SYDVKM. V lost 6 bases and J lost 9, with 20 bases in between. This CDR3 contains 14 residues. The full variable domain, completed using reference TRBV28 and TRBJ2-5, is DVKVTQSSRYLVKRTGEKVFLECVQDMDHENMFWYRQDPGLGLRLIYFSYDVKMKEKGDIPEGYSVSREKKERFSLILESASTNQTSMYLCASSPRGIKSAQYFGPGTRLLVL.